This T cell receptor beta chain emerged from a study of T cell changes during pregnancy in multiple sclerosis (dated by TCRdb to the late 2010s). Background on the whole study: The study examined how the T cell repertoire changed over the course of pregnancy in women with multiple sclerosis.

As concerns this clone: Its binding antigen is unknown. No clone much larger than this one lies a single base away; base qualities are absent.

CDR1 MNHEY and CDR2 SVGAGI were looked up in the germline V gene. Trimming costs V 0 bases and J 5 bases, and their ends lie 5 bases apart. From its cysteine to its phenylalanine, the CDR3 spans 13 amino acids. Only CDR3 DNA remains: 39 bases, in frame from the first base. Library construction relied on the immunoSEQ multiplex PCR assay. Entries here come from immuneACCESS through TCRdb and include only in-frame sequences with V and J called. Some clones fail to appear in such tables; in the studies checked, an unresolved V gene covers under half of the shortfall, and the cause of the remainder is unknown. For this sample the table gives under 80,000 clones, of which approximately 90% were detected only once. Jointly, the top ten make up approximately 0.47% of the sample.

The chain was built from TRBV6-5 and TRBJ2-1, with the D gene too uncertain to name. This clonotype originated in a female donor with multiple sclerosis, enrolled in a pregnancy study. The sample in question was CD4+ T cells from peripheral blood mononuclear cells, obtained in the second trimester of pregnancy. For the CDR3, the sequence is CASSYSGDNEQFF. DNA sequence: TGTGCCAGCAGTTACTCGGGCGACAATGAGCAGTTCTTC.